The 22 T cell receptor beta chains in this list originate from one sample, sequenced in a study of glioma-infiltrating T cells after dendritic cell vaccination. Produced via immunoSEQ multiplex PCR; TCRdb's table is partial and in-frame only. This table holds 50,000 to 70,000 clones, about 80% found once. This sample's time point: after dendritic cell vaccination, including at tumor progression/relapse. The material sequenced was blood, taken after dendritic cell vaccination. The receptors come from a human donor with glioblastoma.

V gene TRBV2 combines with J gene TRBJ1-6; weak D call: TRBD1 (6 bases). V was pared by 8 bases and J by 7 bases, with 9 bases between. In germline, CDR1 is SNHLY, CDR2 FYNNEI. This CDR3 is built from 12 residues. The CDR3 nucleotides are TGTGCCAGCGACAGGCTGAATTCACCCCTCCACTTT. Its translation is CASDRLNSPLHF.

V usage is TRBV19 and J usage is TRBJ1-2, with TRBD1 identical over 8 bases. Germline CDR1 is LNHDA and CDR2 is SQIVND (reference sequence). Losses at the gene ends were 10 bases for V and 6 bases for J; bases not matched to a gene: 16. This CDR3 is 15 amino acids long. The CDR3 reads CATQSIGQGTHGYTF. The CDR3, as DNA: TGTGCCACTCAAAGTATTGGACAGGGAACTCATGGCTACACCTTC. Full variable domain (outside the CDR3, taken from reference TRBV19 and TRBJ1-2): DGGITQSPKYLFRKEGQNVTLSCEQNLNHDAMYWYRQDPGQGLRLIYYSQIVNDFQKGDIAEGYSVSREKKESFPLTVTSAQKNPTAFYLCATQSIGQGTHGYTFGSGTRLTVV.

This clone has a handful of counts. The V and J genes are TRBV4-1 and TRBJ1-1, with TRBD1 matching over 7 bases. The CDR3 is 17 residues long. V shed 2 bases and J 0 bases; nucleotides not matched to a gene: 9. Germline loops: CDR1 MGHRA, CDR2 YSYEKL. CDR3 residues: CASSQRQLQGLNTEAFF. CDR3 nucleotide sequence: TGCGCCAGCAGCCAACGTCAACTACAGGGGTTGAACACTGAAGCTTTCTTT.

This clone was seen once. The sample has other DNA sequences that encode this CDR3 too. The chain links TRBV6-5 to TRBJ2-2; 9 nucleotides match TRBD1. The length of the CDR3 is 13 residues. The germline CDR1 and CDR2 sequences are MNHEY and SVGAGI. J gave up 6 bases and V 6 bases, and 2 bases lay outside the gene matches. This CDR3 is CASRRQGAGELFF. DNA for the CDR3: TGTGCCAGCAGGCGACAGGGGGCCGGGGAGCTGTTTTTT.

This sequence joins TRBV11-3 and TRBJ1-1, with D possibly matching TRBD1 (6 bases). Germline loops: CDR1 SGHNT, CDR2 YENEEA. The ends were cut back, 5 bases at V and 6 bases at J, with 22 bases in the middle. This CDR3 contains 16 residues. In DNA form, the CDR3 reads TGTGCCAGCAGCCGGTTTAATACAGGGAAACGACCTGAAGCTTTCTTT. Translating it yields CASSRFNTGKRPEAFF.

This sequence joins TRBV5-1 and TRBJ1-4, with D perhaps matching TRBD1 (5 bases). Trimming pared 5 bases from V and 16 bases from J, leaving 24 bases between. CDR3 size: 14 residues. Germline V gene lookup returns CDR1 SGHRS and CDR2 YFSETQ. For the CDR3, the DNA is TGCGCCAGCAGGCGGGACGACTTGAGGGAAAAAGGGTTTTTT. Protein sequence: CASRRDDLREKGFF.

V and J are TRBV30 and TRBJ1-1; D might be TRBD1 (5 bases). This CDR3 spans 13 amino acids. Germline V gene sequence: CDR1 GTSNPN, CDR2 SVGIG (reference sequence). The germline V and J ends were trimmed by 2 bases and 3 bases, with 10 bases remaining between them. CDR3 region: CAWSIGGDTEAFF. CDR3 bases: TGTGCCTGGAGTATTGGGGGGGACACTGAAGCTTTCTTT.

This chain joins TRBV30 and TRBJ1-5; D ambiguous. Trimming stripped 0 bases from V and 1 base from J, with 7 bases between. There are 14 residues in the CDR3. Germline V lookup: CDR1 GTSNPN, CDR2 SVGIG (reference sequence). Written as DNA, the CDR3 is TGTGCCTGGAGTGTGTGGGAGAGCAATCAGCCCCAGCATTTT. Translation: CAWSVWESNQPQHF. Filled out from reference TRBV30 and TRBJ1-5, the complete variable domain reads SQTIHQWPATLVQPVGSPLSLECTVEGTSNPNLYWYRQAAGRGLQLLFYSVGIGQISSEVPQNLSASRPQDRQFILSSKKLLLSDSGFYLCAWSVWESNQPQHFGDGTRLSIL.

The V call is TRBV2, the J call TRBJ2-7; maybe TRBD1 (6 bases). CDR1 and CDR2 (germline): SNHLY, FYNNEI. CDR3 length: 14 amino acids. The germline V and J ends were trimmed by 6 bases and 0 bases, with 12 bases remaining between them. CDR3 sequence: CASSKDRSSYEQYF. In DNA, the CDR3 is TGTGCCAGCAGCAAAGACAGGAGCTCCTACGAGCAGTACTTC.

The chain is built from TRBV2 and TRBJ2-7; tentatively, D is TRBD1 (5 bases). Trimming removed 6 bases from V and 2 bases from J, with 17 bases in between. This CDR3 comprises 15 residues. From germline, CDR1 is SNHLY and CDR2 FYNNEI. The CDR3 spells CASRTPKTATYEQYF. The CDR3 nucleotides are TGTGCCAGCAGAACCCCGAAGACAGCTACCTACGAGCAGTACTTC.

The chain has TRBV6-4 and TRBJ1-2, with 7 bases aligning to TRBD1. The CDR3 loop spans 14 amino acids. Per germline, CDR1 MRHNA and CDR2 SNTAGT. Trimming removed 2 bases from V and 8 bases from J; junction bases left unmatched: 8. The CDR3 DNA reads TGTGCCAGCAGTGACACGCCCGGGACAGAAGGCTACACCTTC. Encoded protein: CASSDTPGTEGYTF.

The V call is TRBV9, the J call TRBJ2-3; TRBD1 might be the D (5 bases). The CDR3 has 15 amino acids. Trimming shortened V by 3 bases and J by 2 bases, and 13 bases separated the two germline ends. Germline V gene sequence: CDR1 SGDLS, CDR2 YYNGEE. The CDR3 bases are TGTGCCAGCAGCGAGACAGTCCGCCCCACAGATACGCAGTATTTT. It yields the protein CASSETVRPTDTQYF.

This CDR3 reads CASLLGGGSLDNEQFF. The CDR3 coding sequence is TGTGCCAGCCTCCTGGGAGGGGGAAGCCTGGACAATGAGCAGTTCTTC. V and J are TRBV28 and TRBJ2-1; tentatively, D is TRBD2 (7 bases). V lost 8 bases and J 5 bases, leaving 22 bases between the germline ends. Per the germline V gene, CDR1 is MDHEN and CDR2 is SYDVKM. The length of the CDR3 is 16 residues.

This chain uses TRBV5-1 with TRBJ2-1; 8 nucleotides line up with TRBD2. This CDR3 is 16 amino acids long. The J segment lost 5 bases and the V segment lost 0 bases, leaving 7 bases of the junction unmatched. Looked up from germline, CDR1 is SGHRS and CDR2 is YFSETQ. CDR3 residues: CASSLAWAGGNNEQFF. CDR3 DNA: TGCGCCAGCAGCTTGGCATGGGCGGGGGGAAACAATGAGCAGTTCTTC.

The rearrangement uses TRBV6-1 and TRBJ2-7; no clear D. Trimming shortened V by 6 bases and J by 4 bases, and 10 bases separated the two germline ends. Looked up from germline, CDR1 is MNHNS and CDR2 is SASEGT. This CDR3 is built from 12 residues. Written as DNA, the CDR3 is TGTGCCAGCAGCGCCACAGAGTACGAGCAGTACTTC. Protein sequence: CASSATEYEQYF.

The rearrangement links TRBV2 to TRBJ1-5; 7 nucleotides match TRBD1. CDR3 length equals 15 residues. Germline assignment: CDR1 SNHLY and CDR2 FYNNEI. J lost 1 base, V lost 6 bases, and 6 bases had no gene match. CDR3 loop: CASRARQGSNQPQHF. As DNA, the CDR3 is TGTGCCAGCAGGGCTCGACAGGGAAGCAATCAGCCCCAGCATTTT.

This clone appeared a few times. This rearrangement joins TRBV4-2 to TRBJ2-2; D not certain. The germline gives CDR1 LGHNA, CDR2 YNFKEQ. The CDR3 is 14 residues long. With 4 bases removed from V and 0 bases from J, the gap between germline ends came to 6 bases. The CDR3 region is CASSRTANTGELFF. The CDR3 DNA reads TGTGCCAGCAGCCGAACAGCGAACACCGGGGAGCTGTTTTTT.

This sequence joins TRBV10-2 and TRBJ1-5; the D gene is possibly TRBD1 (5 bases). CDR1 and CDR2 (germline): WSHSY, SAAADI. V was shortened by 6 bases and J by 3 bases, with 12 bases between the two germline ends. This CDR3 comprises 14 residues. The CDR3 protein is CASRETDLNQPQHF. The CDR3 nucleotides read TGCGCCAGCAGGGAGACAGACCTCAATCAGCCCCAGCATTTT.

V gene TRBV11-3 combines with J gene TRBJ2-3, with D maybe TRBD2 (5 bases). Germline V gene data show CDR1 as SGHNT and CDR2 as YENEEA. V was shortened by 3 bases and J by 5 bases, with 12 bases between the two germline ends. The CDR3 sequence is 14 residues long. CDR3 amino acids: CASSLRAVIDTQYF. The CDR3 bases are TGTGCCAGCAGCTTGCGGGCGGTCATAGATACGCAGTATTTT.

The chain combines TRBV11-2 with TRBJ1-4; a possible D gene is TRBD1 (6 bases). V was shortened by 2 bases and J by 6 bases, with 16 bases between the two germline ends. CDR1 SGHAT and CDR2 FQNNGV come from the germline V gene. This CDR3 comprises 16 residues. DNA of the CDR3: TGTGCCAGCAGCTTACGTGTCACAGGGATGTATGAAAAACTGTTTTTT. This codes for CASSLRVTGMYEKLFF.

The chain links TRBV9 to TRBJ2-1; 12 bases line up with TRBD2. With 7 bases clipped from V and 10 bases from J, the junction kept 6 bases outside the gene matches. CDR1 SGDLS and CDR2 YYNGEE come from the germline V gene. This CDR3 is built from 13 residues. CDR3 DNA: TGTGCCAGCGGGACGACTAGCGGGGGAGAGCAGTTCTTC. This gives the protein CASGTTSGGEQFF.

This chain connects TRBV9 to TRBJ1-2; maybe TRBD1 (6 bases). Deletions cut 0 bases from V and 7 bases from J, with 13 bases between. The CDR3 consists of 14 residues. The germline CDR1 and CDR2 sequences are SGDLS and YYNGEE. The CDR3 DNA sequence: TGTGCCAGCAGCGTAGAGCTGGGGGCGGGTGGCTACACCTTC. Amino acids: CASSVELGAGGYTF.